This T cell receptor beta chain was sequenced for a study of blood T cell repertoires in COVID-19. About the study: Acute and convalescent COVID-19 specimens originated in the United States, Italy and Spain. T cells, B-cell-depleted T cells, or PBMCs supplied cDNA or gDNA.

The sample holds a few counts of this clone. Authors' analysis steps: Researchers report that nucleated cell counts were estimated from reference gene primer amplification. TCRdb keeps only in-frame clones here, not all; method: immunoSEQ multiplex PCR. The D gene and trimming were derived from the DNA, and the V and J assignments and clone size from that table. Of roughly 250,000 clones listed, 65% to 90% are singletons. With 2 bases removed from V and 2 bases from J, the gap between germline ends came to 13 bases. The CDR3 is made up of 16 amino acids. Per the germline V gene, CDR1 is GTSNPN and CDR2 is SVGIG (reference sequence).

Sequenced material: peripheral blood. The source is a woman between 50 and 59 years old with acute or convalescent COVID-19. The chain couples TRBV30 to TRBJ2-6, with D possibly TRBD2 on 6 matching bases. The CDR3 sequence: CAWSSSWGAGANVLTF. The CDR3 nucleotides read TGTGCCTGGAGTTCTTCGTGGGGGGCTGGGGCCAACGTCCTGACTTTC.